The entry below gives a single TCR beta chain sequence along with its context. Its antigen is not identified. The CDR3 is 13 residues long. CDR1 is KGHSH, CDR2 LQKENI, per germline. V was pared by 3 bases and J by 4 bases, with 7 bases between. This sample is part of a study of cytomegalovirus exposure and HLA in healthy donors. Notes on the study in general: Most TCR sequences showed up rarely, but some public TCRs showed up in many donors. High sensitivity and specificity were reportedly achieved when the classifier diagnosed cytomegalovirus status.

TCRdb's copy holds only in-frame clones and misses some; the assay was immunoSEQ multiplex PCR. The data show 150,000 or so clones, with approximately 89% seen just once and around 9% held by the top ten. The sequence derives from a woman aged 18-29 years in good health and CMV-seropositive. Material: PBMCs. The V call is TRBV18, the J call TRBJ1-5, with D perhaps matching TRBD1 (5 bases). CDR3 region: CASSPGQNQPQHF. CDR3 nucleotide sequence: TGTGCCAGCTCACCGGGGCAGAATCAGCCCCAGCATTTT.